Listed below are T cell receptor beta chains from one sample, sequenced in a study of T and B cells in COVID-19 patients. TCRdb independently ran MiXCR on the multiplex PCR reads; one entry per CDR3 protein. Here the sample spans some 4,300 distinct CDR3 sequences, 30% to 40% being singletons. Sequencing used blood. Receptor source: a human donor who had recovered from COVID-19. Each CDR3 is given with its conserved first and last residue. Fields, in order: clone size, D gene, CDR3 length, V gene, J gene, CDR3 protein, CDR3 DNA. The D gene is left open where the match is weak. Only part of the rows carry a size: once, few, many, or a class if the clone is expanded.

NA	NA	15	TRBV11-3	TRBJ2-1	CASSLEGQPFNEQFF	TGTGCCAGCAGCTTAGAGGGACAACCCTTCAATGAGCAGTTCTTC
once	NA	15	TRBV6-5	TRBJ1-4	CASNPRALANEKLFF	TGTGCCAGCAACCCAAGGGCTCTGGCTAATGAAAAACTGTTTTTT
NA	NA	14	TRBV27	TRBJ1-1	CASSSWEPNTEAFF	TGTGCCAGCAGTTCCTGGGAGCCGAACACTGAAGCTTTCTTT
NA	NA	13	TRBV6-6	TRBJ1-6	CASSYSEDSPLHF	TGTGCCAGCAGTTACAGCGAGGATTCACCCCTCCACTTT
medium-sized	TRBD2	13	TRBV19	TRBJ2-1	CASSMGGMDEQFF	TGTGCCAGTAGTATGGGGGGGATGGATGAGCAGTTCTTC
NA	TRBD1	12	TRBV6-2/TRBV6-3	TRBJ2-5	CASSTGGETQYF	TGTGCCAGCAGTACAGGGGGAGAGACCCAGTACTTC
few	NA	16	TRBV5-4	TRBJ2-1	CASSLDSVGGNNEQFF	TGTGCCAGCAGCTTGGACTCGGTGGGGGGAAACAATGAGCAGTTCTTC
few	TRBD1	14	TRBV6-4	TRBJ2-3	CASSDSQGADTQYF	TGTGCCAGCAGTGACTCACAGGGGGCAGATACGCAGTATTTT
NA	NA	12	TRBV7-9	TRBJ2-3	CASSRGADTQYF	TGTGCCAGCAGCCGAGGCGCAGATACGCAGTATTTT
NA	TRBD2	17	TRBV18	TRBJ2-1	CASSPTSGVRSYNEQFF	TGTGCCAGCTCACCAACTAGCGGGGTCCGCTCCTACAATGAGCAGTTCTTC
NA	TRBD1	14	TRBV6-5	TRBJ1-4	CASSYAGQGGKAFF	TGTGCCAGCAGTTACGCCGGACAGGGAGGTAAAGCGTTTTTT
NA	NA	12	TRBV6-6	TRBJ2-1	CASSYLYNEQFF	TGTGCCAGCAGTTACTTATACAATGAGCAGTTCTTC
NA	NA	13	TRBV19	TRBJ2-7	CASSRGTAYEQYF	TGTGCCAGTAGTCGGGGGACCGCCTACGAGCAGTACTTC
NA	NA	14	TRBV6-5	TRBJ2-7	CASSYKRLTYEQYF	TGTGCCAGCAGTTACAAGCGGCTAACCTACGAGCAGTACTTC
NA	TRBD2	18	TRBV7-2	TRBJ2-7	CASSYRGDHGRPNGEQYF	TGTGCCAGCAGCTACCGAGGGGATCACGGGAGGCCAAACGGAGAGCAGTACTTC
medium-sized	NA	15	TRBV29-1	TRBJ2-7	CSVEEGTGSSYEQYF	TGCAGCGTTGAAGAGGGCACAGGGAGCTCCTACGAGCAGTACTTC
few	TRBD2	16	TRBV5-5	TRBJ2-2	CASSLERGSDTGELFF	TGTGCCAGCAGCTTGGAGCGGGGGTCCGACACCGGGGAGCTGTTTTTT
NA	NA	13	TRBV19	TRBJ2-7	CASSGGGTYEQYF	TGTGCCAGCTCTGGGGGGGGCACCTACGAGCAGTACTTC
few	NA	15	TRBV12-3/TRBV12-4	TRBJ2-2	CASRPGGPYTGELFF	TGTGCCAGCCGACCTGGGGGCCCGTACACCGGGGAGCTGTTTTTT
NA	TRBD1	16	TRBV6-1	TRBJ2-7	CASSEAGGTGSHEQYF	TGTGCCAGCAGTGAAGCTGGCGGGACAGGGTCCCACGAGCAGTACTTC
medium-sized	TRBD1	13	TRBV29-1	TRBJ2-7	CSVSGQGAYEQYF	TGCAGCGTCTCCGGACAGGGAGCCTACGAGCAGTACTTC
few	NA	15	TRBV6-5	TRBJ2-2	CASSWSTENTGELFF	TGTGCCAGCAGTTGGTCGACTGAAAACACCGGGGAGCTGTTTTTT
NA	TRBD2	15	TRBV19	TRBJ2-1	CASSITSGRYNEQFF	TGTGCCAGTAGTATCACTAGCGGAAGGTACAATGAGCAGTTCTTC
few	TRBD2	16	TRBV7-9	TRBJ2-5	CASSEREGLIRETQYF	TGTGCCAGCAGCGAGCGGGAGGGATTAATACGGGAGACCCAGTACTTC
NA	TRBD1	14	TRBV20-1	TRBJ1-2	CSVPDRGRNYGYTF	TGCAGTGTGCCGGACAGGGGCCGAAACTATGGCTACACCTTC
NA	NA	15	TRBV11-1	TRBJ1-4	CASSLDIGGREKLFF	TGTGCCAGCAGCTTAGACATTGGGGGTCGGGAAAAACTGTTTTTT
NA	NA	17	TRBV15	TRBJ1-5	CATSRVRGGWGNQPQHF	TGTGCCACCAGCAGAGTTAGGGGGGGCTGGGGTAATCAGCCCCAGCATTTT
NA	TRBD2	17	TRBV13	TRBJ2-1	CASSATKWTSGDNEQFF	TGTGCCAGCAGCGCCACAAAATGGACTAGCGGGGACAATGAGCAGTTCTTC
NA	TRBD1	14	TRBV20-1	TRBJ1-3	CSAPDRSSGNTIYF	TGCAGTGCCCCGGACAGGTCCTCTGGAAACACCATATATTTT
NA	TRBD2	13	TRBV12-3/TRBV12-4	TRBJ2-1	CASSFAGVNEQFF	TGTGCCAGCAGTTTCGCGGGAGTCAATGAGCAGTTCTTC
few	TRBD2	13	TRBV20-1	TRBJ2-3	CSAGTSGTDTQYF	TGCAGTGCTGGGACTAGCGGGACGGATACGCAGTATTTT
medium-sized	NA	10	TRBV19	TRBJ2-3	CASEADTQYF	TGTGCCAGTGAGGCAGATACGCAGTATTTT
few	NA	14	TRBV27	TRBJ2-1	CASTTGLSTGEQFF	TGTGCCAGCACCACAGGACTGTCGACGGGTGAGCAGTTCTTC
NA	TRBD1	13	TRBV5-4	TRBJ1-2	CASSSTGGDVYTF	TGTGCCAGCAGCTCAACAGGGGGGGATGTCTACACCTTC
medium-sized	TRBD2	21	TRBV6-5	TRBJ2-2	CASSYTTPGLAGVHVTGELFF	TGTGCCAGCAGTTACACGACCCCGGGACTAGCGGGAGTCCATGTCACCGGGGAGCTGTTTTTT